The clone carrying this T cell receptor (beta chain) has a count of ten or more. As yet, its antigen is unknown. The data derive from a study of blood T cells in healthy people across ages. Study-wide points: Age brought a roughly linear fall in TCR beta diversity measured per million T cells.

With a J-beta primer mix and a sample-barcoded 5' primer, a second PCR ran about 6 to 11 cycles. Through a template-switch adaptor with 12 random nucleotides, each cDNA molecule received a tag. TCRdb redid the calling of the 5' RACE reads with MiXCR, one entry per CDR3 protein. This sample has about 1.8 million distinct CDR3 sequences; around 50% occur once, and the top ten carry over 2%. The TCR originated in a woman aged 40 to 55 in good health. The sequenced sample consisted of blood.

The DNA of the CDR3 is TGTGCCAGCAGCTTAGCGCCGAGCGGGGGGGCAAATGAGCAGTTCTTC. It translates to CASSLAPSGGANEQFF. The chain joins TRBV7-2 to TRBJ2-1; 10 bases are shared with TRBD2. The CDR3 contains 16 residues. Germline CDR1 SGHTA, CDR2 FQGNSA. V shed 0 bases, J shed 7 bases, and the junction held 6 bases outside the gene matches.